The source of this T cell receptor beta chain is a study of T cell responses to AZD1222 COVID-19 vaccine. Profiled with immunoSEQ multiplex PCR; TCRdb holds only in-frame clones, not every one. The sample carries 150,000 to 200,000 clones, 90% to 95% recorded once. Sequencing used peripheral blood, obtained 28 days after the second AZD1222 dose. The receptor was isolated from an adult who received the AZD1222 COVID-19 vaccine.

In DNA form, the CDR3 reads TGTGCCATCAGTCAACAGGGGATAGCGAACACTGAAGCTTTCTTT. Its translation is CAISQQGIANTEAFF. V usage is TRBV10-3 and J usage is TRBJ1-1, with 7 bases lining up with TRBD1. The J segment lost 1 base and the V segment lost 5 bases, leaving 7 bases of the junction unmatched. The CDR3 is made up of 15 amino acids. Germline values: CDR1 ENHRY, CDR2 SYGVKD.